The sequence of this TCR beta chain was determined in a study of chemoradiotherapy in HPV16-positive cancers. This table comes from immunoSEQ multiplex PCR, and its TCRdb copy is limited to in-frame clones, with some not included. The table lists roughly 34,000 clones, roughly 86% of them singletons. Only one count was recorded for this clone. Trimming at V came to 5 bases and at J to 7 bases, leaving 7 bases not matched to a gene. The CDR3 runs 13 residues. The germline CDR1 and CDR2 sequences are MGHDK and SYGVNS. This sequence joins TRBV25-1 and TRBJ1-2, with TRBD1 identical over 7 bases. The clonotype was recovered from a human donor with HPV-associated anogenital cancer. The specimen comprised blood, sampled from a patient who underwent chemoradiotherapy. The CDR3 coding sequence is TGTGCCAGCAGTTTCGACAGGGAACGTGGCTACACCTTC. As protein: CASSFDRERGYTF.